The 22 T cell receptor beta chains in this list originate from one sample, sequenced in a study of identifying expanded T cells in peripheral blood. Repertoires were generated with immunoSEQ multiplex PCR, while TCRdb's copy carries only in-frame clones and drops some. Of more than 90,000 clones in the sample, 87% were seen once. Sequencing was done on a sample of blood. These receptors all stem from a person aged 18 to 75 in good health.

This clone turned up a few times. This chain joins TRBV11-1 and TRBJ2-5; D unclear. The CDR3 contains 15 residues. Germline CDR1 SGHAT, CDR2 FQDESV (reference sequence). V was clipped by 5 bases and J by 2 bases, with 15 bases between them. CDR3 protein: CASSHYKAEQETQYF. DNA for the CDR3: TGTGCCAGCAGCCACTACAAGGCAGAACAAGAGACCCAGTACTTC.

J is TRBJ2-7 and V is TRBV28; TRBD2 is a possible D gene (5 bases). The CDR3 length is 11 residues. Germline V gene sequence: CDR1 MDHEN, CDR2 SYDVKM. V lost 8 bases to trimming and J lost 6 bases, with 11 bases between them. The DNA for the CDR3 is TGTGCCAGCGAGGGAAGGAGCGAGCAGTACTTC. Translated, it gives CASEGRSEQYF.

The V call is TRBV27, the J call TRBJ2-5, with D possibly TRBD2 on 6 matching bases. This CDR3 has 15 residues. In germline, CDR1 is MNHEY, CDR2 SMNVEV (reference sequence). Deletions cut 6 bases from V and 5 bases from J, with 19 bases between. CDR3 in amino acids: CASSLGSSGTETQYF. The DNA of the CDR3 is TGTGCCAGCAGCCTTGGTTCCTCGGGGACTGAGACCCAGTACTTC.

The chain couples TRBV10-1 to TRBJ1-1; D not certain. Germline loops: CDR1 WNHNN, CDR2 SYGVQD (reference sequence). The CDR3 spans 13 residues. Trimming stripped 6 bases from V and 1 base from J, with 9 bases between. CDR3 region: CASSLDKNTEAFF. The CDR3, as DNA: TGCGCCAGCAGCCTTGACAAGAACACTGAAGCTTTCTTT.

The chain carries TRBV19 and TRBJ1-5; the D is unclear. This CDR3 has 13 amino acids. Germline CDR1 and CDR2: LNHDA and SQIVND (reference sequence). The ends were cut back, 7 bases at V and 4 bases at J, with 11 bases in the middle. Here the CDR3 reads CASTLEINQPQHF. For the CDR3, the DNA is TGTGCCAGTACATTGGAAATTAATCAGCCCCAGCATTTT.

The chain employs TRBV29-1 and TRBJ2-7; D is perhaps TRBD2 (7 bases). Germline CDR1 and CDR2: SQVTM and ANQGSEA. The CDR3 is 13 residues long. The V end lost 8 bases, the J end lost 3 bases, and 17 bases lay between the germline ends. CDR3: CSPKGGDNYEQYF. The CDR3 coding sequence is TGCAGCCCCAAGGGGGGGGACAACTACGAGCAGTACTTC.

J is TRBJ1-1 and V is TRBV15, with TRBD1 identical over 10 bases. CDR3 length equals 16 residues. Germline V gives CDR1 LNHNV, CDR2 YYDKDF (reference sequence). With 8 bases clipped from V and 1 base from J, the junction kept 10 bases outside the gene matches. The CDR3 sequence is CATEPPDRGGNTEAFF. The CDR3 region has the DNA TGTGCCACCGAGCCCCCGGACAGGGGGGGGAACACTGAAGCTTTCTTT.

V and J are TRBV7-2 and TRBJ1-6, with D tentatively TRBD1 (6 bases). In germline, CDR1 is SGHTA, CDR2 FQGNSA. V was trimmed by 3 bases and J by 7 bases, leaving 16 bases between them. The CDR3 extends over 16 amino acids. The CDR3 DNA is TGTGCCAGCAGCTTCCAACAGGGTATAGGGAATTCACCCCTCCACTTT. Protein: CASSFQQGIGNSPLHF.

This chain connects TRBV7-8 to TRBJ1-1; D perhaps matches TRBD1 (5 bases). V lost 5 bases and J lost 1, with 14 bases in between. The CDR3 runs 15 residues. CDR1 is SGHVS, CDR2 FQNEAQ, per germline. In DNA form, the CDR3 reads TGTGCCAGCAGCGGCAGGGTGGTGGGGAACACTGAAGCTTTCTTT. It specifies CASSGRVVGNTEAFF.

The CDR3 is CASSEGVAVSYEQYF. The CDR3 bases are TGTGCCAGCAGTGAAGGGGTGGCAGTCTCCTACGAGCAGTACTTC. V gene TRBV6-1 combines with J gene TRBJ2-7, with D unclear. This CDR3 contains 15 residues. V lost 1 base and J lost 0, with 10 bases in between. Germline V gene data show CDR1 as MNHNS and CDR2 as SASEGT.

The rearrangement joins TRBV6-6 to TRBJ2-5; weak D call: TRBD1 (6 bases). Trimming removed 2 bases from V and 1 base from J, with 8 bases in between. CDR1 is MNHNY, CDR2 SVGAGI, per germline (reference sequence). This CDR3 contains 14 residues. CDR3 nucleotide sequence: TGTGCCAGCAGTTACACAGGGAGCCAAGAGACCCAGTACTTC. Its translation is CASSYTGSQETQYF.

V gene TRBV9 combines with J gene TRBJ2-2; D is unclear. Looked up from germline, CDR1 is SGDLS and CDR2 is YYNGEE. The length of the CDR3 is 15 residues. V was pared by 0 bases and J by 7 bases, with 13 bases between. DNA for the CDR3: TGTGCCAGCAGCGTAGAGGCCCCTCTGGGCGGGGAGCTGTTTTTT. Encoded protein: CASSVEAPLGGELFF.

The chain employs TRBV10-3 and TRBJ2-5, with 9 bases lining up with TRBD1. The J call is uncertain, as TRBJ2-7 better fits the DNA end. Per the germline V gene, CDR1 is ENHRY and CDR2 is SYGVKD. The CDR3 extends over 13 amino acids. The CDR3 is CAISELQGAEQYF. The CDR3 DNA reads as TGTGCCATCAGTGAACTACAGGGGGCCGAGCAGTACTTC.

In DNA, the CDR3 is TGTGCCAGCGAAAGCTCTGGGGCCAACGTCCTGACTTTC. Translation gives CASESSGANVLTF. The J gene is TRBJ2-6, the V gene TRBV2; D call uncertain. Germline V gene sequence: CDR1 SNHLY, CDR2 FYNNEI. The CDR3 has 13 amino acids. The V gene lost 8 bases and the J gene lost 0 bases, with 5 bases spanning the gap.

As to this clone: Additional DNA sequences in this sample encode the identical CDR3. The DNA for the CDR3 is TGTGCCAGCAGTCGATGGGGGAATCAGCCCCAGCATTTT. This sequence encodes CASSRWGNQPQHF. The gene calls are TRBV5-6 and TRBJ1-5; D might be TRBD1 (5 bases). Germline V gene lookup returns CDR1 SGHDT and CDR2 YYEEEE. This CDR3 region has 13 residues. Trimming pared 5 bases from V and 4 bases from J, leaving 10 bases between.

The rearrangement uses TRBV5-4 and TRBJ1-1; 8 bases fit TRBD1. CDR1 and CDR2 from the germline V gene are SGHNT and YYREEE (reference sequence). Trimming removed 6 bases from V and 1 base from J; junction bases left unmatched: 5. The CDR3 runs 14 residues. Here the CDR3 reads CASIVQGANTEAFF. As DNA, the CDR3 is TGTGCCAGCATCGTGCAGGGGGCGAACACTGAAGCTTTCTTT.

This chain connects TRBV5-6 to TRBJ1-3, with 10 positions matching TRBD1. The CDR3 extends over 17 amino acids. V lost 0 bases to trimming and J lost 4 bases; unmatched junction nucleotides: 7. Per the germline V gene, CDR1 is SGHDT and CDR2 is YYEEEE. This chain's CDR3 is CASSLDRDRGGGNTIYF. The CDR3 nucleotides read TGTGCCAGCAGCTTGGACCGGGACAGGGGCGGCGGAAACACCATATATTTT.

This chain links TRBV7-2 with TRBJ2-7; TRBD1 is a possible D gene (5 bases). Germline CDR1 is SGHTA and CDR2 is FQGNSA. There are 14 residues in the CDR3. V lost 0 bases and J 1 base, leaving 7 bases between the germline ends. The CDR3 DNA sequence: TGTGCCAGCAGCTTAGCGGCAGGGTCCTACGAGCAGTACTTC. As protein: CASSLAAGSYEQYF.

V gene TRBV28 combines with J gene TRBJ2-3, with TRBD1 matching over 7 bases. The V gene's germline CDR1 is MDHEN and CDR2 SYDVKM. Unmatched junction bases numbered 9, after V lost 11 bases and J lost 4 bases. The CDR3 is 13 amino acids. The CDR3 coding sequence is TGTGCCGTCCCAGGGACAGTTCCAGATACGCAGTATTTT. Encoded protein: CAVPGTVPDTQYF.

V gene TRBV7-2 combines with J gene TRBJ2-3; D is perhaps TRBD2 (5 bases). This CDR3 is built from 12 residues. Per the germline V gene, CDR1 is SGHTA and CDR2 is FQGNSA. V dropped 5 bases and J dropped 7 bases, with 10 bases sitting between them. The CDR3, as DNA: TGTGCCAGCAGCCTCCCGGGGAATACGCAGTATTTT. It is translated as CASSLPGNTQYF.

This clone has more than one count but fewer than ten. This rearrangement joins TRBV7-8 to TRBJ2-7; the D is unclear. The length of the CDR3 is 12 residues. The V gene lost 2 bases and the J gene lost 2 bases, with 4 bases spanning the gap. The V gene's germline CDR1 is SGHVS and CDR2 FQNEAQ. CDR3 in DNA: TGTGCCAGCAGCTTACCCCCCTACGAGCAGTACTTC. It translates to CASSLPPYEQYF.

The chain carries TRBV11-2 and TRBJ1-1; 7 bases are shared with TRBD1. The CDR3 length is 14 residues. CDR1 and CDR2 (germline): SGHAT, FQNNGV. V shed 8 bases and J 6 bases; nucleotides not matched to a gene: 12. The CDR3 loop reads CASSPQGGFAEAFF. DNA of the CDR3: TGTGCCAGCTCCCCCCAGGGGGGGTTCGCTGAAGCTTTCTTT. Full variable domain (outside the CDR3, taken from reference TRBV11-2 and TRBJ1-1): EAGVAQSPRYKIIEKRQSVAFWCNPISGHATLYWYQQILGQGPKLLIQFQNNGVVDDSQLPKDRFSAERLKGVDSTLKIQPAKLEDSAVYLCASSPQGGFAEAFFGQGTRLTVV.